Shown below are 26 T cell receptor beta chains from a single sample sequenced in a study of cytotoxic CD8 clonotypes in ibrutinib-treated CLL. Method: immunoSEQ multiplex PCR; TCRdb's copy keeps in-frame clones and lacks some. Here the sample spans approximately 130,000 clones, approximately 81% being singletons. This sample comprised PBMCs, obtained after 24 months of ibrutinib treatment. The receptors stem from a human donor with chronic lymphocytic leukemia.

The chain combines TRBV6-6 with TRBJ1-5; perhaps TRBD1 as D (6 bases). The germline V and J ends were trimmed by 6 bases and 6 bases, with 12 bases remaining between them. Per the germline V gene, CDR1 is MNHNY and CDR2 is SVGAGI (reference sequence). The CDR3 is 13 residues long. CDR3 region: CASSHGGPQPQHF. DNA for the CDR3: TGTGCCAGCAGCCATGGGGGCCCTCAGCCCCAGCATTTT.

This clone was found a few times. This rearrangement joins TRBV5-4 to TRBJ2-3, with D perhaps matching TRBD2 (5 bases). The germline gives CDR1 SGHNT, CDR2 YYREEE (reference sequence). Between the trimmed V and J ends, which lost 0 bases and 5 bases, there was a span of 10 bases. The CDR3 loop spans 14 amino acids. The CDR3 DNA follows: TGTGCCAGCAGCTTGGGCACTAGTCGAGATACGCAGTATTTT. Amino acid sequence: CASSLGTSRDTQYF.

The rearrangement links TRBV11-2 to TRBJ2-4; a weak D match, TRBD1 (7 bases). The length of the CDR3 is 16 residues. Germline V gene sequence: CDR1 SGHAT, CDR2 FQNNGV. Between the trimmed V and J ends, which lost 1 base and 3 bases, there was a span of 13 bases. CDR3 coding DNA: TGTGCCAGCAGCTTAGTCCCAGGGGGACTCAAAAACATTCAGTACTTC. This translates into CASSLVPGGLKNIQYF.

The chain uses TRBV2 and TRBJ2-5; D is perhaps TRBD1 or TRBD2 (7 bases each). The V gene's germline CDR1 is SNHLY and CDR2 FYNNEI. The CDR3 contains 13 residues. V gave up 8 bases and J gave up 2 bases, with 12 bases separating them. The DNA for the CDR3 is TGTGCCAGCCAGGGGGGGAGGCAAGAGACCCAGTACTTC. The encoded protein is CASQGGRQETQYF.

This chain joins TRBV14 and TRBJ2-3; D remains unclear. Trimming took 4 bases from V and 0 from J, leaving 14 bases between them. The CDR3 sequence is 16 residues long. CDR1 is SGHDN, CDR2 FVKESK, per germline. The CDR3 sequence: CASSPRVKPSTDTQYF. The CDR3, as DNA: TGTGCCAGCAGCCCAAGGGTAAAACCTAGCACAGATACGCAGTATTTT.

This rearrangement joins TRBV28 to TRBJ2-7, with 8 nucleotides matching TRBD1. Germline CDR1 is MDHEN and CDR2 is SYDVKM. This CDR3 region has 12 residues. Unmatched junction bases numbered 5, after V lost 10 bases and J lost 3 bases. CDR3 sequence: CATGQGDYEQYF. The DNA of the CDR3 is TGTGCCACCGGACAGGGTGACTACGAGCAGTACTTC. Variable domain in full (rest from reference TRBV28 and TRBJ2-7): DVKVTQSSRYLVKRTGEKVFLECVQDMDHENMFWYRQDPGLGLRLIYFSYDVKMKEKGDIPEGYSVSREKKERFSLILESASTNQTSMYLCATGQGDYEQYFGPGTRLTVT.

CDR3 bases: TGTGCCAGCAGCGTAGCTGGGGGGCACTACGAGCAGTACTTC. Translating gives CASSVAGGHYEQYF. The rearrangement links TRBV9 to TRBJ2-7; D is perhaps TRBD1 or TRBD2 (6 bases each). V lost 0 bases and J lost 3, with 10 bases in between. The CDR3 covers 14 residues. The germline CDR1 and CDR2 sequences are SGDLS and YYNGEE.

The chain links TRBV19 to TRBJ2-3, with D possibly TRBD2 on 7 matching bases. With 5 bases removed from V and 4 bases from J, the gap between germline ends came to 10 bases. Germline CDR1 is LNHDA and CDR2 is SQIVND (reference sequence). CDR3 size: 13 residues. In DNA, the CDR3 is TGTGCCAGTAGTGCGGGGGCGGCAGATACGCAGTATTTT. Its translation is CASSAGAADTQYF.

The genes are TRBV6-1 and TRBJ1-1; TRBD1 matches at 9 bases. This CDR3 contains 13 residues. The V and J ends lost 5 bases and 10 bases, in that order; junction bases with no gene match: 8. CDR1 and CDR2 (germline): MNHNS, SASEGT. The CDR3 DNA sequence: TGTGCCAGCAGTATGGGACAGGGCACGGGAGCTTTCTTT. Amino acid sequence: CASSMGQGTGAFF.

V usage is TRBV29-1 and J usage is TRBJ2-5; 8 bases are a match to TRBD1. The CDR3 consists of 13 residues. CDR1 SQVTM and CDR2 ANQGSEA come from the germline V gene. The V segment lost 6 bases and the J segment 5 bases; nucleotides outside the gene matches: 8. The CDR3 DNA reads TGCAGCGTCGCGACAGGGGACGGGGAGACCCAGTACTTC. Translating it yields CSVATGDGETQYF.

This clone was observed a few times. This chain links TRBV7-9 with TRBJ1-2, with D possibly matching TRBD1 (5 bases). CDR1 is SEHNR, CDR2 FQNEAQ, per germline (reference sequence). This CDR3 spans 14 amino acids. Trimming took 1 base from V and 4 from J, leaving 10 bases between them. CDR3 amino acids: CASSLVGGSYGYTF. As DNA, the CDR3 is TGTGCCAGCAGCTTAGTTGGGGGTTCCTATGGCTACACCTTC.

This chain uses TRBV11-2 with TRBJ1-6, with D unresolved. This CDR3 has 13 amino acids. CDR1 and CDR2 from the germline V gene are SGHAT and FQNNGV. V lost 0 bases to trimming and J lost 8 bases, with 5 bases between them. CDR3 nucleotide sequence: TGTGCCAGCAGCTTAGATCCAGATTCACCCCTCCACTTT. Its translation is CASSLDPDSPLHF.

This CDR3 reads CASSVVARVTNEKLFF. The CDR3 bases are TGTGCCAGCAGCGTAGTTGCCAGGGTAACTAATGAAAAACTGTTTTTT. The chain carries TRBV9 and TRBJ1-4, with D tentatively TRBD1 (5 bases). Between the trimmed V and J ends, which lost 0 bases and 1 base, there was a span of 10 bases. CDR1 is SGDLS, CDR2 YYNGEE, per germline. CDR3 length equals 16 residues.

V is TRBV16 and J is TRBJ1-5; 7 bases match TRBD1. CDR1 and CDR2 (germline): KGHSY, FQNENV. This CDR3 spans 16 amino acids. Trimming removed 3 bases from V and 0 bases from J; junction bases left unmatched: 5. CDR3 bases: TGTGCCAGCAGCCACGGGACAGAAAATAGCAATCAGCCCCAGCATTTT. It codes for CASSHGTENSNQPQHF.

V usage is TRBV7-3 and J usage is TRBJ2-1, with 12 bases matching TRBD2. Trimming cost V 5 bases and J 4 bases; bases outside gene matches: 3. The germline gives CDR1 SGHTA, CDR2 FQGTGA. CDR3 length: 15 residues. Here the CDR3 DNA reads TGTGCCAGCAGCGAGGGGACTAGCGGGTACAATGAGCAGTTCTTC. Translated: CASSEGTSGYNEQFF.

The chain links TRBV4-3 to TRBJ1-4; 8 bases are shared with TRBD1. Trimming removed 1 base from V and 4 bases from J; junction bases left unmatched: 8. This CDR3 has 17 amino acids. Germline V CDR1 and CDR2: LGHNA, YSLEER. The CDR3 nucleotides are TGCGCCAGCAGCCAAGGTCCCCAGGGGGCTAGTAATGAAAAACTGTTTTTT. Its translation is CASSQGPQGASNEKLFF.

The rearrangement links TRBV6-1 to TRBJ2-1, with D maybe TRBD2 (6 bases). This CDR3 has 14 residues. The V and J ends lost 6 bases and 4 bases respectively, with 13 bases between them. The V gene's germline CDR1 is MNHNS and CDR2 SASEGT. The chain's CDR3 is CASSRTGGYNEQFF. CDR3 coding DNA: TGTGCCAGCAGCCGGACCGGGGGTTACAATGAGCAGTTCTTC.

V gene TRBV6-5 combines with J gene TRBJ2-7; 7 bases map to TRBD2. CDR3 length: 15 amino acids. V was pared by 4 bases and J by 2 bases, with 8 bases of the junction left unmatched. Germline V gene lookup returns CDR1 MNHEY and CDR2 SVGAGI. The CDR3 loop is CASSSSAGVAYEQYF. DNA for the CDR3: TGTGCCAGCAGTTCCTCGGCGGGGGTTGCCTACGAGCAGTACTTC.

The chain combines TRBV11-2 with TRBJ2-7, with D unclear. The CDR3 extends over 14 amino acids. Germline values: CDR1 SGHAT, CDR2 FQNNGV. V was shortened by 5 bases and J by 2 bases, with 13 bases between the two germline ends. In DNA, the CDR3 is TGTGCCAGCAGCACCCCCCCAGAGACCTACGAGCAGTACTTC. Amino acid sequence: CASSTPPETYEQYF.

Only a few counts were recorded for this clone. V and J are TRBV7-3 and TRBJ1-1; tentative D call: TRBD1 (5 bases). The CDR3 runs to 15 residues. V was trimmed by 5 bases and J by 5 bases, leaving 18 bases between them. Germline V lookup: CDR1 SGHTA, CDR2 FQGTGA. CDR3 nucleotides: TGTGCCAGCAGCCCTAATGGGGCGGAGGGGACTGAAGCTTTCTTT. Translation: CASSPNGAEGTEAFF.

The chain combines TRBV9 with TRBJ2-1; possible D gene TRBD2, 5 bases. The CDR3 length is 18 residues. Germline CDR1 reads SGDLS; CDR2 reads YYNGEE. V shed 0 bases and J shed 0 bases, with 16 bases lying between them. The CDR3 sequence is CASSVVGKSGSSYNEQFF. The CDR3 nucleotides are TGTGCCAGCAGCGTAGTTGGTAAAAGCGGAAGCTCCTACAATGAGCAGTTCTTC.

This chain links TRBV28 with TRBJ2-2; TRBD1 might be the D (6 bases). Germline V lookup: CDR1 MDHEN, CDR2 SYDVKM. Trimming removed 1 base at V and 0 bases at J, with 12 bases between. CDR3 length: 17 residues. The chain's CDR3 is CASSLFGAGANTGELFF. In DNA, the CDR3 is TGTGCCAGCAGTTTATTCGGTGCAGGGGCGAACACCGGGGAGCTGTTTTTT.

The V gene is TRBV5-1, the J gene TRBJ1-1; D remains ambiguous. The CDR3 sequence is 15 residues long. Trimming cost V 4 bases and J 4 bases, with 17 bases left between them. Per germline, CDR1 SGHRS and CDR2 YFSETQ. CDR3 bases: TGCGCCAGCAGCGTATTGACACCGGCCGGCACTGAAGCTTTCTTT. Protein product: CASSVLTPAGTEAFF.

The CDR3 spells CASSLLGGPTDTQYF. CDR3 nucleotides: TGTGCCAGCAGCTTGCTTGGGGGGCCCACAGATACGCAGTATTTT. The chain links TRBV5-4 to TRBJ2-3, with D tentatively TRBD1 or TRBD2 (6 bases each). The CDR3 is made up of 15 amino acids. Trimming cost V 1 base and J 2 bases, with 11 bases left between them. Germline CDR1 reads SGHNT; CDR2 reads YYREEE (reference sequence).

The chain links TRBV5-1 to TRBJ2-7, with D perhaps matching TRBD1 (6 bases). CDR1 is SGHRS and CDR2 is YFSETQ in the germline V gene. This CDR3 comprises 16 residues. Between the trimmed V and J ends, which lost 4 bases and 5 bases, there was a span of 22 bases. The chain's CDR3 is CASSQRGTRGPHEQYF. CDR3 coding DNA: TGCGCCAGCAGCCAACGTGGGACAAGGGGCCCCCACGAGCAGTACTTC. Combining the CDR3 with reference TRBV5-1 and TRBJ2-7 gives the whole variable domain KAGVTQTPRYLIKTRGQQVTLSCSPISGHRSVSWYQQTPGQGLQFLFEYFSETQRNKGNFPGRFSGRQFSNSRSEMNVSTLELGDSALYLCASSQRGTRGPHEQYFGPGTRLTVT.

The V and J genes are TRBV5-1 and TRBJ1-1; weak D call: TRBD1 (6 bases). Germline CDR1 and CDR2: SGHRS and YFSETQ. The V and J ends lost 0 bases and 4 bases respectively, with 10 bases between them. The CDR3 runs to 14 residues. CDR3 DNA: TGCGCCAGCAGCTTGGTTGGCAGGGGCACTGAAGCTTTCTTT. It codes for CASSLVGRGTEAFF.